This T cell receptor (beta chain) was sequenced for a study of T cell responses to AZD1222 COVID-19 vaccine. This CDR3 comprises 14 residues. Per the germline V gene, CDR1 is LGHDT and CDR2 is YNNKEL (reference sequence). V was clipped by 4 bases and J by 0 bases, with 10 bases between them. Study-level points and caveats: Only a handful of AZD1222 recipients tested seropositive at baseline. With dominance at 160-218 and 743-854, vaccine-associated CD4 TCRs spanned spike. White British ancestry dominated among donors, who included more females, and clonal diversity was possibly underestimated. Repertoire collection took place solely once the T cell response had peaked.

Assay: immunoSEQ multiplex PCR; the TCRdb copy retains only in-frame clones and omits some. Of about 150,000 clones in the sample, over 90% were seen once. This clone has more than one count but fewer than ten. Its specificity is not known. The sample here was peripheral blood, taken on day 0 of AZD1222 vaccination. The chain carries TRBV3-1 (or the pseudogene TRBV3-2) and TRBJ2-7; a weak D match, TRBD1 (5 bases). The clonotype comes from an adult in good health. CDR3 amino acids: CASSPRALSYEQYF. For the CDR3, the DNA is TGTGCCAGCAGCCCCAGGGCCCTCTCCTACGAGCAGTACTTC.